The 30 T cell receptor beta chains reported below all come from one sample, sequenced in a study of early T cells in non-severe SARS-CoV-2 infection. From the 5' RACE reads, TCRdb called clonotypes with MiXCR, one entry per CDR3 protein. The sample shows about 52,000 distinct CDR3 sequences, 9.5% to 11% of them seen only once. Source material: whole blood. These receptors were obtained from an adult who was a healthcare worker with PCR-confirmed SARS-CoV-2 infection or an uninfected control (not recorded which).

Many counts were recorded for this clonotype. The chain uses TRBV11-2 and TRBJ2-7; D perhaps matches TRBD2 (5 bases). Germline assignment: CDR1 SGHAT and CDR2 FQNNGV. V lost 5 bases and J 2 bases, leaving 10 bases between the germline ends. The CDR3 length is 13 residues. DNA for the CDR3: TGTGCCAGCAGCCCAATGAGGGCCTACGAGCAGTACTTC. Translating gives CASSPMRAYEQYF.

This clonotype was detected many times. The CDR3: CASSLGQGRNTIYF. The CDR3 region has the DNA TGTGCCAGCAGCTTAGGCCAGGGAAGAAACACCATATATTTT. The chain recombines TRBV7-2 with TRBJ1-3, with D perhaps matching TRBD1 (5 bases). The length of the CDR3 is 14 residues. Deletions cut 1 base from V and 5 bases from J, with 9 bases between. The germline V gene encodes CDR1 SGHTA and CDR2 FQGNSA. Looking up the rest from reference TRBV7-2 and TRBJ1-3 gives the full variable domain: GAGVSQSPSNKVTEKGKDVELRCDPISGHTALYWYRQSLGQGLEFLIYFQGNSAPDKSGLPSDRFSAERTGGSVSTLTIQRTQQEDSAVYLCASSLGQGRNTIYFGEGSWLTVV.

There are many counts of this clonotype. This chain joins TRBV5-5 and TRBJ2-2; possibly TRBD2 for D (6 bases). Germline CDR1 and CDR2: SGHKS and YYEKEE (reference sequence). V was cut by 4 bases and J by 4 bases, with 17 bases left in between. The CDR3 spans 16 residues. The CDR3 bases are TGTGCCAGCAGCCTAAGGCATATGGGGGGCACCGGGGAGCTGTTTTTT. Translation: CASSLRHMGGTGELFF. Based on the CDR3 plus reference TRBV5-5 and TRBJ2-2, the full variable domain is DAGVTQSPTHLIKTRGQQVTLRCSPISGHKSVSWYQQVLGQGPQFIFQYYEKEERGRGNFPDRFSARQFPNYSSELNVNALLLGDSALYLCASSLRHMGGTGELFFGEGSRLTVL.

This clonotype was recorded many times. The chain joins TRBV18 to TRBJ2-3; 13 nucleotides agree with TRBD2. Germline V lookup: CDR1 KGHSH, CDR2 LQKENI. The CDR3 runs 17 residues. J lost 1 base, V lost 3 bases, and 4 bases had no gene match. CDR3 coding DNA: TGTGCCAGCTCACCCGGGACTAGCGGGACTGGCACAGATACGCAGTATTTT. Translation: CASSPGTSGTGTDTQYF.

This clonotype was observed a handful of times. The J gene is TRBJ2-1, the V gene TRBV29-1; D unresolved. The CDR3 is 12 residues long. The germline gives CDR1 SQVTM, CDR2 ANQGSEA. Trimming left V 4 bases short and J 9 bases short, with 13 bases between. CDR3 loop: CSVADRATEQFF. In DNA form, the CDR3 reads TGCAGCGTTGCTGACCGGGCTACTGAGCAGTTCTTC.

Only a few counts were recorded for this clonotype. The chain is built from TRBV7-9 and TRBJ2-2; D is uncertain. In germline, CDR1 is SEHNR, CDR2 FQNEAQ (reference sequence). This CDR3 spans 10 amino acids. Trimming removed 7 bases at V and 6 bases at J, with 3 bases between. This chain's CDR3 is CASISGELFF. CDR3 sequence (DNA): TGTGCCAGCATTTCCGGGGAGCTGTTTTTT. The full variable domain, in which reference TRBV7-9 and TRBJ2-2 provide the parts outside the CDR3, is DTGVSQNPRHKITKRGQNVTFRCDPISEHNRLYWYRQTLGQGPEFLTYFQNEAQLEKSRLLSDRFSAERPKGSFSTLEIQRTEQGDSAMYLCASISGELFFGEGSRLTVL.

The gene calls are TRBV28 and TRBJ1-4; D gene ambiguous. Germline CDR1 MDHEN, CDR2 SYDVKM. There are 15 residues in the CDR3. V gave up 4 bases and J gave up 3 bases, with 12 bases separating them. For the CDR3, the DNA is TGTGCCAGCAGTTCCCCGGACGAATCTAATGAAAAACTGTTTTTT. Its translation: CASSSPDESNEKLFF.

This clonotype was seen at least ten times. This rearrangement joins TRBV5-4 to TRBJ1-2; 7 bases align to TRBD1. This CDR3 comprises 13 residues. The junction had 7 bases not matched to a gene; V was cut back by 3 bases and J by 8 bases. Germline V gene data show CDR1 as SGHNT and CDR2 as YYREEE (reference sequence). CDR3 region: CASSSQRGRGYTF. The CDR3 DNA is TGTGCCAGCAGCTCTCAGAGGGGGCGAGGCTACACCTTC.

This clonotype was counted ten times or more. CDR3 amino acids: CASSRRGQGYEQYF. The CDR3 DNA sequence: TGTGCCAGCAGCCGCCGGGGGCAGGGTTACGAGCAGTACTTC. The chain recombines TRBV7-9 with TRBJ2-7; D tentatively reads TRBD1 or TRBD2 (6 bases each). Germline assignment: CDR1 SEHNR and CDR2 FQNEAQ (reference sequence). This CDR3 region has 14 residues. Deletions cut 5 bases from V and 4 bases from J, with 15 bases between.

This clonotype was observed many times. A junction boundary mismatches the germline segment, possibly from a read error. The V gene is TRBV14, the J gene TRBJ2-5, with 11 bases that match TRBD2. This CDR3 has 16 amino acids. The germline V gene has CDR1 SGHDN and CDR2 FVKESK. DNA for the CDR3: TGTGCCAGCAGCCCCACTAGCGGGGGTTACCAAGCGACCCAGTACTTC. Translating gives CASSPTSGGYQATQYF. The full variable domain, its missing parts supplied by reference TRBV14 and TRBJ2-5, is EAGVTQFPSHSVIEKGQTVTLRCDPISGHDNLYWYRRVMGKEIKFLLHFVKESKQDESGMPNNRFLAERTGGTYSTLKVQPAELEDSGVYFCASSPTSGGYQATQYFGPGTRLLVL.

The chain couples TRBV28 to TRBJ2-7, with unresolved D. Trimming took off 5 bases at V and 3 bases at J, with 8 bases between the two ends. This CDR3 contains 12 residues. Germline assignment: CDR1 MDHEN and CDR2 SYDVKM. The CDR3 reads CASSPQLYEQYF. As DNA, the CDR3 is TGTGCCAGCAGTCCACAGCTCTACGAGCAGTACTTC.

This clonotype was seen once. The rearrangement joins TRBV3-1 to TRBJ1-2; 8 bases are shared with TRBD1. The CDR3 sequence is 13 residues long. Germline lookup yields CDR1 LGHDT and CDR2 YNNKEL (reference sequence). The ends lost 6 bases at V and 7 bases at J; junction bases unmatched: 7. CDR3 bases: TGTGCCAGCAGTTACCAGGGGGCGCCTGGCTACACCTTC. It specifies CASSYQGAPGYTF. The variable domain in full, completed from reference TRBV3-1 and TRBJ1-2, reads DTAVSQTPKYLVTQMGNDKSIKCEQNLGHDTMYWYKQDSKKFLKIMFSYNNKELIINETVPNRFSPKSPDKAHLNLHINSLELGDSAVYFCASSYQGAPGYTFGSGTRLTVV.

The V and J genes are TRBV5-1 and TRBJ2-7; the match to TRBD1 covers 9 bases. Looked up from germline, CDR1 is SGHRS and CDR2 is YFSETQ. The CDR3 consists of 14 residues. V lost 0 bases and J lost 2; bases outside the gene matches: 0. The CDR3 spells CASSLGTGAYEQYF. In nucleotides, the CDR3 is TGCGCCAGCAGCTTGGGGACAGGGGCCTACGAGCAGTACTTC. The complete variable domain, with remaining parts taken from reference TRBV5-1 and TRBJ2-7, reads KAGVTQTPRYLIKTRGQQVTLSCSPISGHRSVSWYQQTPGQGLQFLFEYFSETQRNKGNFPGRFSGRQFSNSRSEMNVSTLELGDSALYLCASSLGTGAYEQYFGPGTRLTVT.

V and J are TRBV29-1 and TRBJ2-2, with D perhaps matching TRBD1 or TRBD2 (5 bases each). The length of the CDR3 is 15 residues. Germline V gene data show CDR1 as SQVTM and CDR2 as ANQGSEA. V lost 6 bases, J lost 0 bases, and 14 bases lay in between. The CDR3 protein is CSVMLRGANTGELFF. DNA of the CDR3: TGCAGCGTCATGCTAAGAGGGGCGAACACCGGGGAGCTGTTTTTT.

The chain couples TRBV29-1 to TRBJ2-7; 12 bases align to TRBD1. V was clipped by 7 bases and J by 6 bases; unmatched bases: 10. The CDR3 length is 14 residues. Germline V gene sequence: CDR1 SQVTM, CDR2 ANQGSEA. The CDR3 DNA sequence: TGCAGCGCCGTCCCGGGACAGGGGGCAGGCGAGCAGTACTTC. Its translation is CSAVPGQGAGEQYF.

This chain joins TRBV7-6 and TRBJ2-1; D gene unclear. In germline, CDR1 is SGHVS, CDR2 FNYEAQ. The CDR3 sequence is 17 residues long. Between the trimmed V and J ends, which lost 5 bases and 5 bases, there was a span of 22 bases. The CDR3 sequence: CASSIFRALNKDNEQFF. Written as DNA, the CDR3 is TGTGCCAGCAGCATATTCCGGGCCCTAAACAAGGACAATGAGCAGTTCTTC.

Only a few counts were recorded for this clonotype. The gene calls are TRBV28 and TRBJ2-1; D is uncertain. The CDR3 extends over 14 amino acids. Germline V CDR1 and CDR2: MDHEN, SYDVKM. The V end lost 3 bases, the J end lost 6 bases, and 12 bases lay between the germline ends. CDR3: CASSFGGVPNEQFF. As DNA, the CDR3 is TGTGCCAGCAGTTTTGGTGGGGTGCCCAATGAGCAGTTCTTC.

This clonotype was detected many times. The chain uses TRBV27 and TRBJ2-7; tentatively, D is TRBD2 (7 bases). Germline CDR1 is MNHEY and CDR2 is SMNVEV (reference sequence). The CDR3 contains 13 residues. The V end lost 11 bases, the J end lost 1 base, and 15 bases lay between the germline ends. The CDR3 DNA is TGTGCCCTGGGGGGGGCGGGATCCTACGAGCAGTACTTC. This gives the protein CALGGAGSYEQYF.

This clonotype was found a few times. This chain joins TRBV7-2 and TRBJ2-5; no clear D. The CDR3 is 11 amino acids. Trimming shortened V by 7 bases and J by 1 base, and 4 bases separated the two germline ends. In germline, CDR1 is SGHTA, CDR2 FQGNSA. CDR3 bases: TGTGCCAGCACCTTCCAAGAGACCCAGTACTTC. This sequence encodes CASTFQETQYF.

This clonotype was found a few times. The chain couples TRBV6-2 or TRBV6-3 to TRBJ2-1; D is unclear. V was pared by 0 bases and J by 2 bases, with 8 bases between. Germline V CDR1 and CDR2: MNHEY, SVGEGT. This CDR3 is built from 15 residues. The CDR3 loop reads CASSYSTGPYNEQFF. The CDR3 bases are TGTGCCAGCAGTTACTCGACTGGCCCCTACAATGAGCAGTTCTTC.

Ten or more counts support this clonotype. V is TRBV20-1 and J is TRBJ1-1; D is unclear. V was clipped by 2 bases and J by 4 bases, with 17 bases between them. CDR1 DFQATT and CDR2 SNEGSKA come from the germline V gene (reference sequence). This CDR3 spans 15 amino acids. As DNA, the CDR3 is TGCAGTGCTAGACAGCCTTCTAATCGGGGCACTGAAGCTTTCTTT. It is translated as CSARQPSNRGTEAFF.

Many counts were recorded for this clonotype. The rearrangement joins TRBV20-1 to TRBJ1-2; D is ambiguous. The CDR3 is 13 residues long. The V end lost 2 bases, the J end lost 3 bases, and 10 bases lay between the germline ends. Germline assignment: CDR1 DFQATT and CDR2 SNEGSKA (reference sequence). The CDR3 bases are TGCAGTGCTAGAAGCAGCCCTTACTATGGCTACACCTTC. Protein product: CSARSSPYYGYTF.

The chain combines TRBV4-2 with TRBJ2-6; D uncertain. There are 16 residues in the CDR3. Trimming removed 0 bases from V and 0 bases from J, with 6 bases in between. Germline V CDR1 and CDR2: LGHNA, YNFKEQ. CDR3 DNA sequence: TGTGCCAGCAGCCAAGAGGGGTACTCTGGGGCCAACGTCCTGACTTTC. This codes for CASSQEGYSGANVLTF.

This clonotype was counted between two and nine times. This chain links TRBV4-3 with TRBJ1-3; D gene uncertain. The CDR3 runs to 15 residues. Germline values: CDR1 LGHNA, CDR2 YSLEER. V was shortened by 1 base and J by 1 base, with 8 bases between the two germline ends. The CDR3 DNA follows: TGCGCCAGCAGCCAAGGAGTGGGGTCTGGAAACACCATATATTTT. It yields the protein CASSQGVGSGNTIYF.

This clonotype was recorded at least ten times. The J gene is TRBJ1-3, the V gene TRBV4-3; D remains unclear. This CDR3 spans 13 amino acids. Germline V lookup: CDR1 LGHNA, CDR2 YSLEER. The V end lost 0 bases, the J end lost 7 bases, and 7 bases lay between the germline ends. CDR3 sequence: CASSQDQANTIYF. The CDR3, as DNA: TGCGCCAGCAGCCAAGATCAAGCTAACACCATATATTTT.

This clonotype was recorded many times. V is TRBV12-3 or TRBV12-4 and J is TRBJ2-5; D ambiguous. Trimming took 6 bases from V and 5 from J, leaving 7 bases between them. The CDR3 loop spans 11 amino acids. CDR3: CASRARETQYF. The CDR3 DNA is TGTGCCAGCAGGGCGAGGGAGACCCAGTACTTC.

Only a few counts were recorded for this clonotype. The chain carries TRBV14 and TRBJ2-5; 8 positions agree with TRBD2. The CDR3 runs 16 residues. The J segment lost 4 bases and the V segment lost 1 base, leaving 8 bases of the junction unmatched. Per germline, CDR1 SGHDN and CDR2 FVKESK. The CDR3 DNA sequence: TGTGCCAGCAGCCAAGGGGGAGCGGGAGTAAGAGAGACCCAGTACTTC. Translating it yields CASSQGGAGVRETQYF.

This clonotype has a handful of counts. V is TRBV28 and J is TRBJ2-3; the D gene is possibly TRBD2 (6 bases). Between the trimmed V and J ends, which lost 2 bases and 5 bases, there was a span of 11 bases. This CDR3 spans 14 amino acids. The germline V gene encodes CDR1 MDHEN and CDR2 SYDVKM. Written as DNA, the CDR3 is TGTGCCAGCAGTTTAAACGGAGGGGAAGATACGCAGTATTTT. It yields the protein CASSLNGGEDTQYF.

This clonotype appeared many times. This chain links TRBV4-1 with TRBJ1-3; maybe TRBD1 (6 bases). V was pared by 4 bases and J by 0 bases, with 16 bases between. CDR1 is MGHRA and CDR2 is YSYEKL in the germline V gene. This CDR3 comprises 17 residues. The CDR3, as DNA: TGCGCCAGCAGCCCACGGAGACAGGCAAGCTCTGGAAACACCATATATTTT. Encoded protein: CASSPRRQASSGNTIYF.

This clonotype was picked up many times. This chain connects TRBV28 to TRBJ1-5; D is ambiguous. Germline V CDR1 and CDR2: MDHEN, SYDVKM. Trimming stripped 5 bases from V and 9 bases from J, with 14 bases between. The CDR3 is 13 amino acids. CDR3 amino acids: CASSPPVSLPQHF. The CDR3 DNA is TGTGCCAGCAGTCCCCCCGTTTCTCTGCCCCAGCATTTT.